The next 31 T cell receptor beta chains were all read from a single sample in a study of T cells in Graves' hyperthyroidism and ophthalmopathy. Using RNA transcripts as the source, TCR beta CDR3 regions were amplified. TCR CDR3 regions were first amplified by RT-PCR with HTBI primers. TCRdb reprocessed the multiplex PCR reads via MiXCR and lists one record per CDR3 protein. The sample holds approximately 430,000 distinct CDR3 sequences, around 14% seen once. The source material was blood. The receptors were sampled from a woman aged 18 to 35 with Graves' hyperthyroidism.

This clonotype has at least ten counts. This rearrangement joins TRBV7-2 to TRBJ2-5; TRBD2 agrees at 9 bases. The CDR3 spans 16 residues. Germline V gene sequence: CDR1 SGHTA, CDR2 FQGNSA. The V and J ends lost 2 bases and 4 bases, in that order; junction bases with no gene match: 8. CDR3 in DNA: TGTGCCAGCAGCTTAAGGCGGGGGGGACTAGCAGAGACCCAGTACTTC. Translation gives CASSLRRGGLAETQYF. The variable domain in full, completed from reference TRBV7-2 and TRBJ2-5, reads GAGVSQSPSNKVTEKGKDVELRCDPISGHTALYWYRQSLGQGLEFLIYFQGNSAPDKSGLPSDRFSAERTGGSVSTLTIQRTQQEDSAVYLCASSLRRGGLAETQYFGPGTRLLVL.

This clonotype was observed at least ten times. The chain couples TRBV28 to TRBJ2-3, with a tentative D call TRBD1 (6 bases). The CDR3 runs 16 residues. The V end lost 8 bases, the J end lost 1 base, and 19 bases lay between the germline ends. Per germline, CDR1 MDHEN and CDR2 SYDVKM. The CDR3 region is CASGPGHRRGTDTQYF. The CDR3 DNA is TGTGCCAGCGGACCGGGACACCGACGGGGCACAGATACGCAGTATTTT.

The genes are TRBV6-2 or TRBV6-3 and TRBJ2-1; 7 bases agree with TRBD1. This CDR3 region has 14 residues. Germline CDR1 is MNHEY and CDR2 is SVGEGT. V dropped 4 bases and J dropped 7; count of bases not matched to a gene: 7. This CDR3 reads CASSLGQFGNEQFF. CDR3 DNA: TGTGCCAGCAGTTTGGGACAGTTCGGAAATGAGCAGTTCTTC.

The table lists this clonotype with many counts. The CDR3 loop is CASSVRLNYGYTF. In DNA form, the CDR3 reads TGTGCCAGCAGTGTAAGACTGAACTATGGCTACACCTTC. V is TRBV2 and J is TRBJ1-2; D ambiguous. V was clipped by 4 bases and J by 2 bases, with 8 bases between them. The CDR3 has 13 amino acids. Germline V gene data show CDR1 as SNHLY and CDR2 as FYNNEI.

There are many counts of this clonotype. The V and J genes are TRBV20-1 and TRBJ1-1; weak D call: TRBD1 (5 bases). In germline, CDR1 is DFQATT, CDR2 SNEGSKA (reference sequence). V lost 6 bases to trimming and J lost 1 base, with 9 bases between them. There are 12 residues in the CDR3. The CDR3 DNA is TGCAGTGCAAAGACAGCGAACACTGAAGCTTTCTTT. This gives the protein CSAKTANTEAFF.

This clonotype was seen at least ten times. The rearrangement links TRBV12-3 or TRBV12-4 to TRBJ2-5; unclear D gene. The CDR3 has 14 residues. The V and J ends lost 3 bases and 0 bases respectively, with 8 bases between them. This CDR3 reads CASSFSPNQETQYF. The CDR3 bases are TGTGCCAGCAGTTTTTCGCCTAACCAAGAGACCCAGTACTTC.

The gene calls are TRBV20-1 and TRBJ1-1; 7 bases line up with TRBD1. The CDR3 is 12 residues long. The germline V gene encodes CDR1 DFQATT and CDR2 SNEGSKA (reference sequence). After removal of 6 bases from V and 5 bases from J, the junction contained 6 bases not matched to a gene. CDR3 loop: CSAQQGWTEAFF. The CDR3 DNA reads TGCAGTGCCCAACAGGGGTGGACTGAAGCTTTCTTT.

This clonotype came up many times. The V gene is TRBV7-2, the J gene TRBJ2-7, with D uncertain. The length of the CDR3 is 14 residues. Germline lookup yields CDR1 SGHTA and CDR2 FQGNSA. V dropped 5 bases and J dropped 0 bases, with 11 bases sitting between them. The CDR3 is CASSPQRTSYEQYF. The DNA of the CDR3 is TGTGCCAGCAGCCCACAGAGAACCTCCTACGAGCAGTACTTC.

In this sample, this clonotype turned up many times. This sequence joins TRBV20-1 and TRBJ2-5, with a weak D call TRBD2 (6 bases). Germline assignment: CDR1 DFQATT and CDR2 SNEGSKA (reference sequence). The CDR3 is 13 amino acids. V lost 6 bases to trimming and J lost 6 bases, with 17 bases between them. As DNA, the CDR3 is TGCAGTGCCCCTCGGGGAGGAGAGCAGACCCAGTACTTC. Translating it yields CSAPRGGEQTQYF.

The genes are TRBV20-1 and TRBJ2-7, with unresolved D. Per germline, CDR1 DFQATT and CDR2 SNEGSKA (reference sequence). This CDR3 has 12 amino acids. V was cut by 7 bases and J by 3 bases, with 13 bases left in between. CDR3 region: CSVTPDNYEQYF. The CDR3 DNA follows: TGCAGTGTGACCCCGGATAACTACGAGCAGTACTTC.

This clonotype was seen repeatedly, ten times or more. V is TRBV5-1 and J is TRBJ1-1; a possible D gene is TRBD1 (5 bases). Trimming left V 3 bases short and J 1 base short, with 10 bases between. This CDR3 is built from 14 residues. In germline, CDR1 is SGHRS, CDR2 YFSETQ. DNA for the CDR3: TGCGCCAGCAGCTCGGGACTCCAGAACACTGAAGCTTTCTTT. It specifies CASSSGLQNTEAFF. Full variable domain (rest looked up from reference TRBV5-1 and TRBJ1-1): KAGVTQTPRYLIKTRGQQVTLSCSPISGHRSVSWYQQTPGQGLQFLFEYFSETQRNKGNFPGRFSGRQFSNSRSEMNVSTLELGDSALYLCASSSGLQNTEAFFGQGTRLTVV.

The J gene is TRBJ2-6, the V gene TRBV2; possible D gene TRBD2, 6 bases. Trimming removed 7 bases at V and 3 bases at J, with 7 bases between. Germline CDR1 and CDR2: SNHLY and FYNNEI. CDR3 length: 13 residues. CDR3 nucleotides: TGTGCCAGCACTAGCGATGGGGCCAACGTCCTGACTTTC. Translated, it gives CASTSDGANVLTF.

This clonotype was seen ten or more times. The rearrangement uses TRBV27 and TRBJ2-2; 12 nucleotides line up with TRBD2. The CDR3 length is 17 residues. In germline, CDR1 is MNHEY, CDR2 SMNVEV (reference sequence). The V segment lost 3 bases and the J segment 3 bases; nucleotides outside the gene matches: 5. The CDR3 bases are TGTGCCAGCAGTTTTTCGGGGACTAGCGGGTACACCGGGGAGCTGTTTTTT. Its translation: CASSFSGTSGYTGELFF.

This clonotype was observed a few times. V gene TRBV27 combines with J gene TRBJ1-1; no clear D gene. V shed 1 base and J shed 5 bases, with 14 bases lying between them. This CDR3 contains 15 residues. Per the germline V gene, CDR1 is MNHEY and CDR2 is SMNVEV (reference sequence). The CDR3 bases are TGTGCCAGCAGTTTATGGGCTGGGGTCAAAACTGAAGCTTTCTTT. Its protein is CASSLWAGVKTEAFF.

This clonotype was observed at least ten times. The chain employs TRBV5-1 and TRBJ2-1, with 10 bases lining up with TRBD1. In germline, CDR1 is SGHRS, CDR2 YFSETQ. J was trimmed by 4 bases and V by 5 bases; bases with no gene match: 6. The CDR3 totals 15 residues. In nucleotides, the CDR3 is TGCGCCAGCAGGACCGGACAGGGGGGATACAATGAGCAGTTCTTC. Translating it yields CASRTGQGGYNEQFF.

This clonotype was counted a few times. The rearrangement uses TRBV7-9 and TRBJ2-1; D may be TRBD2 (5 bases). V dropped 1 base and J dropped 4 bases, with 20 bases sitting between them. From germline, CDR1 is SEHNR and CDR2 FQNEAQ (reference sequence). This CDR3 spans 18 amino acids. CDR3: CASSLGELRIGIYNEQFF. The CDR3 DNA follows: TGTGCCAGCAGCTTAGGGGAGCTGCGAATCGGGATTTACAATGAGCAGTTCTTC. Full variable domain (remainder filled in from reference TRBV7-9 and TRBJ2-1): DTGVSQNPRHKITKRGQNVTFRCDPISEHNRLYWYRQTLGQGPEFLTYFQNEAQLEKSRLLSDRFSAERPKGSFSTLEIQRTEQGDSAMYLCASSLGELRIGIYNEQFFGPGTRLTVL.

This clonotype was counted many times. The DNA of the CDR3 is TGCAGTGCTAACAGGGCGTCCTGGGGGGGAGAGACCCAGTACTTC. Its translation: CSANRASWGGETQYF. The chain carries TRBV20-1 and TRBJ2-5, with D possibly matching TRBD2 (7 bases). V was pared by 4 bases and J by 4 bases, with 19 bases between. The CDR3 is 15 amino acids. Per the germline V gene, CDR1 is DFQATT and CDR2 is SNEGSKA (reference sequence).

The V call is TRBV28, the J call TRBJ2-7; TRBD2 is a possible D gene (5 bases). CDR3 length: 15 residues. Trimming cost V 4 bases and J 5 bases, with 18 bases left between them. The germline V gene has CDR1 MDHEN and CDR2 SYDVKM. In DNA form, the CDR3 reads TGTGCCAGCAGTTATGGGAGCCCGGGGTTCAACGAGCAGTACTTC. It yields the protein CASSYGSPGFNEQYF.

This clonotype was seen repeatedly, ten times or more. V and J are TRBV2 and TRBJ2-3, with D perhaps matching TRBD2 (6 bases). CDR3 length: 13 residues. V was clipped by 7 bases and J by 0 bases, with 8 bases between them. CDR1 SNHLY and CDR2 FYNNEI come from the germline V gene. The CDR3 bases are TGTGCCAGCAAGGAGGGAAGCACAGATACGCAGTATTTT. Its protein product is CASKEGSTDTQYF.

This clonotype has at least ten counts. CDR3 loop: CASSSSKTQYF. DNA of the CDR3: TGCGCCAGCAGCTCCTCGAAGACCCAGTACTTC. This rearrangement joins TRBV5-1 to TRBJ2-5; D remains ambiguous. Germline assignment: CDR1 SGHRS and CDR2 YFSETQ. Between the trimmed V and J ends, which lost 3 bases and 6 bases, there was a span of 6 bases. This CDR3 has 11 residues.

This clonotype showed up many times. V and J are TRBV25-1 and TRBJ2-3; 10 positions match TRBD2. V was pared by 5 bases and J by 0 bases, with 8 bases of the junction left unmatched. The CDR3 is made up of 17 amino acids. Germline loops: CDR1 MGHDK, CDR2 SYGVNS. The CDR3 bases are TGTGCCAGCAGTCAACCCTGGACTAGCGGTAGCACAGATACGCAGTATTTT. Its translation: CASSQPWTSGSTDTQYF.

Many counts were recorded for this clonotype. The CDR3 DNA follows: TGCGCCAGCAGCTTGTCCGGGTCTTATCCCCAGCATTTT. The encoded protein is CASSLSGSYPQHF. The gene calls are TRBV5-1 and TRBJ1-5; D is unresolved. Per germline, CDR1 SGHRS and CDR2 YFSETQ. The CDR3 is 13 amino acids. Trimming removed 1 base from V and 10 bases from J, with 12 bases in between.

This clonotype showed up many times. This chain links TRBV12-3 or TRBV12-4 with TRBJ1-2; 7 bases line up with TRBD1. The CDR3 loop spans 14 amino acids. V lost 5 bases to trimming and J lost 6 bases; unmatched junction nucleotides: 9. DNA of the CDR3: TGTGCCAGCAGTCGCTCCGGGACAGCGAATGGCTACACCTTC. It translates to CASSRSGTANGYTF.

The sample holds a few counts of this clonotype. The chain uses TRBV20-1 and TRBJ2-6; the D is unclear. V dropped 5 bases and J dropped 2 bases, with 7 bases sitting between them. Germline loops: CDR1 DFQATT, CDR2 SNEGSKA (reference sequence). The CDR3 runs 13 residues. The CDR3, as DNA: TGCAGTGCTTTCAGTACTGGGGCCAACGTCCTGACTTTC. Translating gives CSAFSTGANVLTF.

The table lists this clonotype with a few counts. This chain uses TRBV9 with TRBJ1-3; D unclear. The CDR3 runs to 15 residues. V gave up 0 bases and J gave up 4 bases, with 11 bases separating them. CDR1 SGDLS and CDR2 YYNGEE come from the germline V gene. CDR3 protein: CASSVAGMSGNTIYF. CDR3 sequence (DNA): TGTGCCAGCAGCGTAGCTGGGATGAGCGGAAACACCATATATTTT.

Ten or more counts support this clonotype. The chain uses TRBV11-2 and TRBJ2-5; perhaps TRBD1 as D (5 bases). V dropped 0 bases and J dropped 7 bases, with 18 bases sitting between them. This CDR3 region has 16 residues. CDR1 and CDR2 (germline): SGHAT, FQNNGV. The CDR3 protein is CASSLDLRGTTGTQYF. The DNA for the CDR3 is TGTGCCAGCAGCTTAGATCTAAGGGGTACCACGGGGACCCAGTACTTC.

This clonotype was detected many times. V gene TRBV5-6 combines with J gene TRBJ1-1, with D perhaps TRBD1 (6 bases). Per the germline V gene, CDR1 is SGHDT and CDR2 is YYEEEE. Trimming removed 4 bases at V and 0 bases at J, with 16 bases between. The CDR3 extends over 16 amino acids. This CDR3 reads CASSIGQKALNTEAFF. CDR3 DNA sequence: TGTGCCAGCAGCATTGGACAGAAGGCTTTGAACACTGAAGCTTTCTTT.

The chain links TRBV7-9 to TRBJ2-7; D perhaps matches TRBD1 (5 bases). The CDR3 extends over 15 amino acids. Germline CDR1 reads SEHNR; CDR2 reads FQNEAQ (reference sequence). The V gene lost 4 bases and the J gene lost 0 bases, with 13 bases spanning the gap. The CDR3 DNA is TGTGCCAGCAGCTATGACAGACCGACCTCCTACGAGCAGTACTTC. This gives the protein CASSYDRPTSYEQYF. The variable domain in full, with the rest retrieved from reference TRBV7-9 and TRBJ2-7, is DTGVSQNPRHKITKRGQNVTFRCDPISEHNRLYWYRQTLGQGPEFLTYFQNEAQLEKSRLLSDRFSAERPKGSFSTLEIQRTEQGDSAMYLCASSYDRPTSYEQYFGPGTRLTVT.

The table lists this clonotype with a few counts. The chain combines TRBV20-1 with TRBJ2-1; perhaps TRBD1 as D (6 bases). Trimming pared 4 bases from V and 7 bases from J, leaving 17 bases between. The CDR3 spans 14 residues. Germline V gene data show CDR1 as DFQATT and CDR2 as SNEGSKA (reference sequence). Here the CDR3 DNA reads TGCAGTGCTATAAAAACAGGGAAATCTAATGAGCAGTTCTTC. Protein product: CSAIKTGKSNEQFF.

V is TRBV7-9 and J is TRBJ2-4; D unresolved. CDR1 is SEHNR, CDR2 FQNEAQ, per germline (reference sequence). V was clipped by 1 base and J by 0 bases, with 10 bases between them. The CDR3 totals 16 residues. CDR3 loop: CASSLVIPRAKNIQYF. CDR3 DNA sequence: TGTGCCAGCAGCTTAGTGATCCCGAGAGCCAAAAACATTCAGTACTTC.

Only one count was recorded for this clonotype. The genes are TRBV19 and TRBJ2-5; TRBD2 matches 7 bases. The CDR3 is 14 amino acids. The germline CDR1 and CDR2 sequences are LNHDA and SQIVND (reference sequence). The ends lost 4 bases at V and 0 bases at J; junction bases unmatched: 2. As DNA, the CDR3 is TGTGCCAGTAGTAAAGCGGGGAACCAAGAGACCCAGTACTTC. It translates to CASSKAGNQETQYF.